These 17 T cell receptor beta chains share one sample of origin, sequenced in a study of cytomegalovirus exposure and HLA in healthy donors. Both 60 Vbeta primers and 13 Jbeta primers went into the PCR. Assay used: immunoSEQ multiplex PCR; TCRdb lists only in-frame clones, some missing. The repertoire holds fewer than 150,000 clones, with about four fifths as singletons. Specimen: PBMCs. These receptors were collected from a man aged 40-50 years in good health and CMV-seropositive.

The count of this clone is one. The V call is TRBV5-1, the J call TRBJ2-1; 9 nucleotides align to TRBD2. Germline loops: CDR1 SGHRS, CDR2 YFSETQ. Germline trimming cut 5 bases from V and 0 bases from J; bases unmatched to any gene: 6. The CDR3 consists of 16 residues. The CDR3 sequence: CASSGGRAHSYNEQFF. The CDR3 coding sequence is TGCGCCAGCAGTGGCGGGAGGGCCCACTCCTACAATGAGCAGTTCTTC.

This clone was counted once. The chain has TRBV5-4 and TRBJ2-5; tentative D call: TRBD2 (7 bases). Germline CDR1 reads SGHNT; CDR2 reads YYREEE (reference sequence). CDR3 length: 15 amino acids. The germline V and J ends were trimmed by 6 bases and 4 bases, with 19 bases remaining between them. The DNA of the CDR3 is TGTGCCAGCAATCCCCGGGGGGCGGGAACAGAGACCCAGTACTTC. Translated, it gives CASNPRGAGTETQYF. The variable domain in full, with the rest retrieved from reference TRBV5-4 and TRBJ2-5, is ETGVTQSPTHLIKTRGQQVTLRCSSQSGHNTVSWYQQALGQGPQFIFQYYREEENGRGNFPPRFSGLQFPNYSSELNVNALELDDSALYLCASNPRGAGTETQYFGPGTRLLVL.

This clone occurred once. This sequence joins TRBV7-9 and TRBJ1-1; a possible D gene is TRBD1 (6 bases). The CDR3 is made up of 14 amino acids. V shed 3 bases and J shed 5 bases, with 13 bases lying between them. Germline V gives CDR1 SEHNR, CDR2 FQNEAQ (reference sequence). CDR3 residues: CASSFTGSQTEAFF. The CDR3 region has the DNA TGTGCCAGCAGCTTCACAGGGAGTCAAACTGAAGCTTTCTTT. Using reference TRBV7-9 and TRBJ1-1 for the parts outside the CDR3, the full variable domain is DTGVSQNPRHKITKRGQNVTFRCDPISEHNRLYWYRQTLGQGPEFLTYFQNEAQLEKSRLLSDRFSAERPKGSFSTLEIQRTEQGDSAMYLCASSFTGSQTEAFFGQGTRLTVV.

This clone was seen only a few times. This chain links TRBV6-1 with TRBJ2-7; TRBD2 agrees at 12 bases. With V trimmed by 7 bases and J by 6 bases, 10 bases remained unmatched. Germline V lookup: CDR1 MNHNS, CDR2 SASEGT. The CDR3 runs 15 residues. CDR3 amino acids: CASITSSGRAGEQYF. For the CDR3, the DNA is TGTGCCAGCATAACTTCTAGCGGGAGGGCGGGCGAGCAGTACTTC.

The V call is TRBV5-4, the J call TRBJ1-1; possibly TRBD1 for D (5 bases). Trimming removed 0 bases from V and 0 bases from J, with 9 bases in between. The CDR3 covers 15 residues. From germline, CDR1 is SGHNT and CDR2 YYREEE (reference sequence). This CDR3 reads CASSLAPGVNTEAFF. DNA for the CDR3: TGTGCCAGCAGCTTGGCCCCGGGGGTGAACACTGAAGCTTTCTTT.

This chain uses TRBV4-2 with TRBJ2-3; 15 bases map to TRBD2. J lost 3 bases, V lost 3 bases, and 7 bases had no gene match. Germline values: CDR1 LGHNA, CDR2 YNFKEQ. The CDR3 runs 18 residues. The CDR3 DNA follows: TGTGCCAGCAGCCACCTGGGGACTAGCGGGAGGAGGACAGATACGCAGTATTTT. Protein sequence: CASSHLGTSGRRTDTQYF.

The chain uses TRBV5-5 and TRBJ1-1; 9 nucleotides line up with TRBD1. Germline V gives CDR1 SGHKS, CDR2 YYEKEE (reference sequence). The length of the CDR3 is 16 residues. With V trimmed by 4 bases and J by 3 bases, 10 bases remained unmatched. As DNA, the CDR3 is TGTGCCAGCAGCGGGGGACAGGGAGGGTGGGACACTGAAGCTTTCTTT. Translated, it gives CASSGGQGGWDTEAFF. The full variable domain, with the rest looked up from reference TRBV5-5 and TRBJ1-1, is DAGVTQSPTHLIKTRGQQVTLRCSPISGHKSVSWYQQVLGQGPQFIFQYYEKEERGRGNFPDRFSARQFPNYSSELNVNALLLGDSALYLCASSGGQGGWDTEAFFGQGTRLTVV.

The V and J genes are TRBV5-1 and TRBJ1-5, with TRBD1 identical over 7 bases. V shed 0 bases and J 7 bases; nucleotides not matched to a gene: 4. The CDR3 loop spans 14 amino acids. Germline assignment: CDR1 SGHRS and CDR2 YFSETQ. The CDR3 region is CASSLDAGGQPQHF. The CDR3, as DNA: TGCGCCAGCAGCTTGGATGCAGGGGGACAGCCCCAGCATTTT.

The CDR3: CASTLGGDTEAFF. CDR3 sequence (DNA): TGTGCCAGCACTCTCGGGGGTGACACTGAAGCTTTCTTT. The chain combines TRBV7-6 with TRBJ1-1, with D maybe TRBD1 (5 bases). CDR1 is SGHVS, CDR2 FNYEAQ, per germline. V was cut by 7 bases and J by 3 bases, with 12 bases left in between. This CDR3 is built from 13 residues.

V gene TRBV18 combines with J gene TRBJ1-5; 8 bases match TRBD1. J gave up 5 bases and V 3 bases, and 3 bases lay outside the gene matches. Germline V gene data show CDR1 as KGHSH and CDR2 as LQKENI. There are 14 residues in the CDR3. Here the CDR3 reads CASSPDRGHQPQHF. The CDR3 DNA is TGTGCCAGCTCACCCGACAGGGGTCATCAGCCCCAGCATTTT. The full variable domain, in which reference TRBV18 and TRBJ1-5 provide the parts outside the CDR3, is NAGVMQNPRHLVRRRGQEARLRCSPMKGHSHVYWYRQLPEEGLKFMVYLQKENIIDESGMPKERFSAEFPKEGPSILRIQQVVRGDSAAYFCASSPDRGHQPQHFGDGTRLSIL.

The DNA for the CDR3 is TGCGCCAGCAGCTTAACAGGGGCAGGGGGTTCACCCCTCCACTTT. This encodes CASSLTGAGGSPLHF. The chain joins TRBV5-1 to TRBJ1-6; 7 bases match TRBD1. The CDR3 sequence is 15 residues long. V shed 2 bases, J shed 9 bases, and the junction held 8 bases outside the gene matches. The V gene's germline CDR1 is SGHRS and CDR2 YFSETQ.

This clone has just one count. The chain has TRBV4-2 and TRBJ2-5; D gene uncertain. The J call may not be correct, given that the DNA end is closer to TRBJ2-7. Germline V gene data show CDR1 as LGHNA and CDR2 as YNFKEQ. CDR3 length: 15 residues. The CDR3 loop is CASSELGSATYEQYF. The CDR3 DNA reads TGTGCCAGCAGCGAGCTAGGCAGCGCTACCTACGAGCAGTACTTC.

The chain has TRBV6-5 and TRBJ1-3; D remains ambiguous. The CDR3 is made up of 15 amino acids. Germline V gene sequence: CDR1 MNHEY, CDR2 SVGAGI. V gave up 6 bases and J gave up 0 bases, with 12 bases separating them. CDR3 in DNA: TGTGCCAGCAGAACTGGCTGGAGCTCTGGAAACACCATATATTTT. Protein sequence: CASRTGWSSGNTIYF.

The V and J genes are TRBV9 and TRBJ2-5; D uncertain. Looked up from germline, CDR1 is SGDLS and CDR2 is YYNGEE. The CDR3 runs 13 residues. The V end was cut by 1 base, the J end by 2 bases, with 6 bases between. For the CDR3, the DNA is TGTGCCAGCAGCGTATCCATGCAAGAGACCCAGTACTTC. Amino acids: CASSVSMQETQYF. The entire variable domain, with the rest obtained from reference TRBV9 and TRBJ2-5, is as follows: DSGVTQTPKHLITATGQRVTLRCSPRSGDLSVYWYQQSLDQGLQFLIQYYNGEERAKGNILERFSAQQFPDLHSELNLSSLELGDSALYFCASSVSMQETQYFGPGTRLLVL.

The chain is built from TRBV4-1 and TRBJ1-2; the match to TRBD1 covers 7 bases. Germline V gene data show CDR1 as MGHRA and CDR2 as YSYEKL. CDR3 size: 16 residues. V gave up 4 bases and J gave up 2 bases; unmatched junction bases: 10. The CDR3 nucleotides are TGCGCCAGCAGCCCCTGGGTCTCACAGGGGAACTATGGCTACACCTTC. Protein product: CASSPWVSQGNYGYTF.

The chain has TRBV11-2 and TRBJ2-7; TRBD1 might be the D (5 bases). This CDR3 is 15 amino acids long. The V gene's germline CDR1 is SGHAT and CDR2 FQNNGV. Between the trimmed V and J ends, which lost 1 base and 2 bases, there was a span of 12 bases. For the CDR3, the DNA is TGTGCCAGCAGCTTAGTCAGGGTGAGCGCCTACGAGCAGTACTTC. Its protein is CASSLVRVSAYEQYF.

The V call is TRBV30, the J call TRBJ2-4; perhaps TRBD1 as D (6 bases). V dropped 3 bases and J dropped 0 bases, with 9 bases sitting between them. Germline assignment: CDR1 GTSNPN and CDR2 SVGIG (reference sequence). The CDR3 has 14 residues. CDR3 in DNA: TGTGCCTGGAGCCAGGGGATAGCCAAAAACATTCAGTACTTC. Amino acids: CAWSQGIAKNIQYF.